What follows are 12 T cell receptor beta chains derived from one specimen sequenced in a study of T cell responses to AZD1222 COVID-19 vaccine. Measured with immunoSEQ multiplex PCR; TCRdb has only the in-frame clones, and not every one. The sample lists 150,000 to 200,000 clones, around 90% occurring once. This sample comprised peripheral blood, obtained on day 0 of AZD1222 vaccination. The receptors originated from an adult in good health.

About this clone: Other DNA sequences in this sample translate to the same CDR3. The V and J genes are TRBV29-1 and TRBJ1-1, with D unresolved. The V gene's germline CDR1 is SQVTM and CDR2 ANQGSEA. This CDR3 has 10 residues. Trimming removed 1 base at V and 8 bases at J, with 5 bases between. Here the CDR3 reads CSVEVVEAFF. As DNA, the CDR3 is TGCAGCGTTGAAGTGGTAGAAGCTTTCTTT.

V usage is TRBV7-2 and J usage is TRBJ2-3; 15 positions match TRBD2. Looked up from germline, CDR1 is SGHTA and CDR2 is FQGNSA. J lost 3 bases, V lost 1 base, and 5 bases had no gene match. The CDR3 has 18 amino acids. The CDR3 region is CASSLVGTSGGSTDTQYF. The CDR3 DNA reads TGTGCCAGCAGCTTAGTAGGGACTAGCGGGGGGAGTACAGATACGCAGTATTTT.

The chain employs TRBV7-9 and TRBJ1-3; D perhaps matches TRBD1 (5 bases). The CDR3 consists of 13 residues. Trimming removed 0 bases from V and 6 bases from J, with 6 bases in between. CDR1 and CDR2 from the germline V gene are SEHNR and FQNEAQ (reference sequence). The CDR3 region is CASSLAGENTIYF. DNA for the CDR3: TGTGCCAGCAGCTTAGCGGGGGAAAACACCATATATTTT.

This sequence joins TRBV19 and TRBJ2-1; 8 bases map to TRBD2. The CDR3 sequence is 15 residues long. The germline V gene encodes CDR1 LNHDA and CDR2 SQIVND (reference sequence). Trimming at V came to 6 bases and at J to 0 bases, leaving 4 bases not matched to a gene. For the CDR3, the DNA is TGTGCCAGTAGCTGGAGCGGGAGCTCCTACAATGAGCAGTTCTTC. Translation gives CASSWSGSSYNEQFF.

The chain carries TRBV4-2 and TRBJ1-1, with D uncertain. Germline assignment: CDR1 LGHNA and CDR2 YNFKEQ. This CDR3 is built from 14 residues. Trimming stripped 0 bases from V and 10 bases from J, with 15 bases between. DNA of the CDR3: TGTGCCAGCAGCCAAGATGTGGAGGTGGGGATAGCTTTCTTT. Amino acids: CASSQDVEVGIAFF.

The CDR3 nucleotides read TGTGCCAGCAGAGCAGGAGCAACTAATGAAAAACTGTTTTTT. It specifies CASRAGATNEKLFF. The chain employs TRBV28 and TRBJ1-4; D ambiguous. Trimming removed 6 bases from V and 0 bases from J, with 8 bases in between. This CDR3 region has 14 residues. The V gene's germline CDR1 is MDHEN and CDR2 SYDVKM. Combining the CDR3 with reference TRBV28 and TRBJ1-4 gives the whole variable domain DVKVTQSSRYLVKRTGEKVFLECVQDMDHENMFWYRQDPGLGLRLIYFSYDVKMKEKGDIPEGYSVSREKKERFSLILESASTNQTSMYLCASRAGATNEKLFFGSGTQLSVL.

This chain joins TRBV10-3 and TRBJ2-7, with D perhaps matching TRBD2 (5 bases). The V gene lost 6 bases and the J gene lost 5 bases, with 17 bases spanning the gap. This CDR3 has 14 amino acids. In germline, CDR1 is ENHRY, CDR2 SYGVKD. CDR3 nucleotide sequence: TGTGCCATCAGCGCTCAGATCCTAGCAAACGAGCAGTACTTC. Translation gives CAISAQILANEQYF.

The V call is TRBV10-3, the J call TRBJ1-5, with TRBD1 identical over 9 bases. The V gene's germline CDR1 is ENHRY and CDR2 SYGVKD. The CDR3 contains 17 residues. V shed 5 bases, J shed 1 base, and the junction held 9 bases outside the gene matches. CDR3 amino acids: CAISPGQGESSNQPQHF. In DNA, the CDR3 is TGTGCCATCAGTCCGGGACAGGGTGAGAGCAGCAATCAGCCCCAGCATTTT.

This clone appeared once. This sequence joins TRBV2 and TRBJ1-1; D not resolved. The CDR3 contains 14 residues. Germline CDR1 is SNHLY and CDR2 is FYNNEI. V was cut by 4 bases and J by 1 base, with 10 bases left in between. This CDR3 is CASSVGLTNTEAFF. CDR3 in DNA: TGTGCCAGCAGTGTTGGGCTGACGAACACTGAAGCTTTCTTT. Drawing the rest from reference TRBV2 and TRBJ1-1, the complete variable domain is EPEVTQTPSHQVTQMGQEVILRCVPISNHLYFYWYRQILGQKVEFLVSFYNNEISEKSEIFDDQFSVERPDGSNFTLKIRSTKLEDSAMYFCASSVGLTNTEAFFGQGTRLTVV.

The chain employs TRBV9 and TRBJ2-2, with TRBD1 as a possible D gene (6 bases). Germline CDR1 reads SGDLS; CDR2 reads YYNGEE. Between the trimmed V and J ends, which lost 2 bases and 5 bases, there was a span of 22 bases. The length of the CDR3 is 18 residues. The CDR3 reads CASSVGAGISNRTGELFF. The CDR3 coding sequence is TGTGCCAGCAGCGTGGGGGCCGGGATAAGTAACAGGACCGGGGAGCTGTTTTTT.

The chain joins TRBV9 to TRBJ2-5; no clear D. CDR1 is SGDLS, CDR2 YYNGEE, per germline. With 0 bases removed from V and 1 base from J, the gap between germline ends came to 4 bases. There are 13 residues in the CDR3. The CDR3 spells CASSVVAQETQYF. The CDR3 coding sequence is TGTGCCAGCAGCGTAGTAGCCCAAGAGACCCAGTACTTC.

The CDR3 DNA follows: TGTGCCAGCCAATCGGGGACAAGACGCTATGGCTACACCTTC. Its protein product is CASQSGTRRYGYTF. The gene calls are TRBV7-9 and TRBJ1-2, with D tentatively TRBD1 (6 bases). The V end lost 8 bases, the J end lost 4 bases, and 17 bases lay between the germline ends. Germline V gene data show CDR1 as SEHNR and CDR2 as FQNEAQ (reference sequence). CDR3 length equals 14 residues.